The following is a T cell receptor beta chain sequence with its context. This record belongs to a study of blood T cell repertoires in COVID-19. The overall study: Sample material is recorded as cDNA or gDNA derived from T cells, B-cell-depleted T cells, or PBMCs.

Looked up from germline, CDR1 is GTSNPN and CDR2 is SVGIG (reference sequence). This CDR3 comprises 14 residues. The junction had 8 bases not matched to a gene; V was cut back by 2 bases and J by 5 bases. In the original workflow: Reference gene primer amplification gave estimated nucleated cell counts. Only in-frame clones appear in the TCRdb table, and some are missing; sequencing was by immunoSEQ multiplex PCR. The D gene and trimming were derived from the DNA, and the V and J assignments and clone size from that table. The table has fewer than 300,000 clones, roughly nine tenths seen once. The chain links TRBV30 to TRBJ2-7; the match to TRBD2 covers 8 bases. The receptor was isolated from a woman in her thirties with COVID-19, enrolled during active disease. The sequencing input was peripheral blood. The CDR3 DNA reads as TGTGCCTGGAGTCTCCCCCCGGGGGGGGACGAGCAGTACTTC. Translation: CAWSLPPGGDEQYF.